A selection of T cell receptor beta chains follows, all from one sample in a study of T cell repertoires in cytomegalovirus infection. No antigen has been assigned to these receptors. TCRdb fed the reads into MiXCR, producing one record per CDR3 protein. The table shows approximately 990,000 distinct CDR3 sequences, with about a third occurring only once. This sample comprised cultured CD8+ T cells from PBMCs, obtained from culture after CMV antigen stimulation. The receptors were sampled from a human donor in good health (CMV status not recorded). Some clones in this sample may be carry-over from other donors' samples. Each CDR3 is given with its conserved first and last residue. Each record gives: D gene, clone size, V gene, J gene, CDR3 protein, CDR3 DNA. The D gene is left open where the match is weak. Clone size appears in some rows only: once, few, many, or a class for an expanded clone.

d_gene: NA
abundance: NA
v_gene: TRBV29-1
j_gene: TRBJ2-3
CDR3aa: CSVERQFDDTQYF
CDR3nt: TGCAGCGTTGAGCGTCAGTTTGACGATACGCAGTATTTT

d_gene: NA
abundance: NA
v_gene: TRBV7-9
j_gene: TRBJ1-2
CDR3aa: CASSLTGGRGYTF
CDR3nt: TGTGCCAGCAGCTTAACCGGGGGCCGTGGCTACACCTTC

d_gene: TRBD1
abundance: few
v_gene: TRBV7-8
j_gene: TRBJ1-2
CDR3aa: CASSPPGQGPYGYTF
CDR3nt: TGTGCCAGCAGCCCTCCGGGACAGGGGCCCTATGGCTACACCTTC

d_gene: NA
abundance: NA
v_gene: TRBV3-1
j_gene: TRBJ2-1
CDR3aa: CASSQAMGFPINEQFF
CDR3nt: TGTGCCAGCAGCCAAGCAATGGGTTTCCCTATCAATGAGCAGTTCTTC

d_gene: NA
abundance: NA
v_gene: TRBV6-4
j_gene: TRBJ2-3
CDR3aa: CASSDSGREADTQYF
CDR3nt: TGTGCCAGCAGTGACTCTGGCAGAGAGGCAGATACGCAGTATTTT

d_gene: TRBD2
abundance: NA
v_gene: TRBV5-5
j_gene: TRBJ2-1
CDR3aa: CASRPGTRTFHEQFF
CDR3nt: TGTGCCAGCCGCCCCGGGACTAGGACATTCCATGAGCAGTTCTTC

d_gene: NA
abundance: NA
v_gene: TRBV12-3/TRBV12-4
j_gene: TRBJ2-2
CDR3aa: CASWYTGELFF
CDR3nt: TGTGCCAGCTGGTACACCGGGGAGCTGTTTTTT

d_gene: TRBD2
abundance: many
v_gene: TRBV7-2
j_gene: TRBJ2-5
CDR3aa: CASSLAGNRKETQYF
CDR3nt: TGTGCCAGCAGTCTAGCGGGTAATCGGAAGGAGACCCAGTACTTC

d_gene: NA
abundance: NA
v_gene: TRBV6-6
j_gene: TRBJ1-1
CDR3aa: CAGGLGTEAFF
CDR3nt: TGTGCCGGAGGTCTGGGAACTGAAGCTTTCTTT

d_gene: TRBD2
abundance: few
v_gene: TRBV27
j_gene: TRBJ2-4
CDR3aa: CASSLEARLAENIQYF
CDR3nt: TGTGCCAGCAGTTTAGAAGCCCGACTAGCCGAAAACATTCAGTACTTC

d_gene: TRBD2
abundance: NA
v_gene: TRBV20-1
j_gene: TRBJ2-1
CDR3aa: CSAQEPAGGIDEQFF
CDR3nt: TGCAGTGCTCAGGAACCAGCGGGGGGGATCGATGAGCAGTTCTTC

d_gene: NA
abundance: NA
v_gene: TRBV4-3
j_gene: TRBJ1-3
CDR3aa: CASSPLETASGNTIYF
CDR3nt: TGCGCCAGCAGCCCCCTAGAGACAGCCTCTGGAAACACCATATATTTT

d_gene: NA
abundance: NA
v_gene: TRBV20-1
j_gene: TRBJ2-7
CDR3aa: CSARFGGNYEQYF
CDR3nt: TGCAGTGCTAGGTTTGGGGGAAACTACGAGCAGTACTTC

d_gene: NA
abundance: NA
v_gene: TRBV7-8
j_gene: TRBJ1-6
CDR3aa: CASSSADGPGGIYNSPLHF
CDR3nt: TGTGCCAGCAGCTCAGCCGATGGTCCGGGGGGGATATATAATTCACCCCTCCACTTT

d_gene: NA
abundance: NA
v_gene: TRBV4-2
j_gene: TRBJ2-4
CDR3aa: CASRGPIGLNIQYF
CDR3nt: TGTGCCAGCAGGGGTCCGATTGGGTTAAACATTCAGTACTTC

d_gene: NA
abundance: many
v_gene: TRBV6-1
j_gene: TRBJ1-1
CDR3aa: CASSGDSRGRPNTEAFF
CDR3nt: TGTGCCAGCAGTGGTGATAGCAGGGGCCGCCCGAACACTGAAGCTTTCTTT

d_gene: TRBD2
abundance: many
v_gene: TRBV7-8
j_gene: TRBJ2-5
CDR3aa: CASSSHVAGGYQETQYF
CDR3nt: TGTGCCAGCAGCTCACATGTAGCGGGGGGGTACCAAGAGACCCAGTACTTC

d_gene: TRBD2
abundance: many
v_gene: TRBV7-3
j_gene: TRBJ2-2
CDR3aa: CASSAPGGSMTGELFF
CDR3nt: TGTGCCAGCAGCGCCCCCGGGGGGAGTATGACCGGGGAGCTGTTTTTT

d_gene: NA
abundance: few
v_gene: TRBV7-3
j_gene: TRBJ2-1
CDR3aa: CASSFTGAGVEQFF
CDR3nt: TGTGCCAGCAGCTTTACAGGGGCGGGAGTTGAGCAGTTCTTC

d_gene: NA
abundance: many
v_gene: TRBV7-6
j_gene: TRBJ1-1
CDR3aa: CASSSSGMNTEAFF
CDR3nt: TGTGCCAGCAGCTCGAGCGGCATGAACACTGAAGCTTTCTTT

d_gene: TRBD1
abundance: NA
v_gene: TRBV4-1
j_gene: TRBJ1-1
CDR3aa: CASSQTRGYEAFF
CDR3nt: TGCGCCAGCAGCCAAACCAGGGGGTACGAGGCTTTCTTT

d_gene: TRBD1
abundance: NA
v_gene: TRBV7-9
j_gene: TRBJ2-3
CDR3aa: CASSPRTGPPSADTQYF
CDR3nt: TGTGCCAGCAGCCCCAGGACAGGTCCCCCCTCCGCAGATACGCAGTATTTT

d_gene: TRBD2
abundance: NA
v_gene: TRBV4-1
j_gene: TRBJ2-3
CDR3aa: CASSQVGLARADTQYF
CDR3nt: TGCGCCAGCAGCCAGGTGGGACTAGCGAGGGCAGATACGCAGTATTTT

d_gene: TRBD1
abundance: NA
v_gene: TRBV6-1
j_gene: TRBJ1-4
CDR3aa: CASSEFRTGDEKLFF
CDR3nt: TGTGCCAGCAGTGAGTTCCGGACAGGGGATGAAAAACTGTTTTTT

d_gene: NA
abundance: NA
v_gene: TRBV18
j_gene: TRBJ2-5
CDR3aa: CASSPVGTDLKETQYF
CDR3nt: TGTGCCAGCTCACCAGTTGGGACGGACCTTAAAGAGACCCAGTACTTC

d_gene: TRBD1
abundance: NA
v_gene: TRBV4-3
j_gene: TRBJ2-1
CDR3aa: CASSQDWDRGYNEQFF
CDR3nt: TGCGCCAGCAGCCAAGACTGGGACAGGGGATACAATGAGCAGTTCTTC

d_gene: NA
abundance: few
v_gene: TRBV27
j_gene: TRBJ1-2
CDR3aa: CASRPDRWAYGYTF
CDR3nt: TGTGCCAGCAGACCCGACAGGTGGGCCTATGGCTACACCTTC

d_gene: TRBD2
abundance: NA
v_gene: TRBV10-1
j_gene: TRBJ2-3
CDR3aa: CASSEWTSGSTDTQYF
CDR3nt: TGCGCCAGCAGTGAGTGGACTAGCGGCAGCACAGATACGCAGTATTTT

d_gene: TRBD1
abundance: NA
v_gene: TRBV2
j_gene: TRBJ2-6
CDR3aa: CASSRHQEGTAGANVLTF
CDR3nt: TGTGCCAGCTCACGACACCAAGAGGGGACAGCTGGGGCCAACGTCCTGACTTTC

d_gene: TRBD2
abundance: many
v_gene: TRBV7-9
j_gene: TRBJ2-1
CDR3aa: CASSPRGGPSYNEQFF
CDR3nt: TGTGCCAGCAGCCCCCGGGGGGGGCCCTCCTACAATGAGCAGTTCTTC

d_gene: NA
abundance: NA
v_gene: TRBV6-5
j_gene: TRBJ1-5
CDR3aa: CASRPTENQPQHF
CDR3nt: TGTGCCAGCAGACCGACAGAAAATCAGCCCCAGCATTTT

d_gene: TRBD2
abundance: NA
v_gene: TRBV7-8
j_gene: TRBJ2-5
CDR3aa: CASSPLAGRKETQYF
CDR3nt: TGTGCCAGCAGCCCCCTAGCGGGGAGGAAGGAGACCCAGTACTTC

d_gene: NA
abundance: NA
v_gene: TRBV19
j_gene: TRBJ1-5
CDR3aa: CAIALGPNQPQHF
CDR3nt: TGTGCCATCGCCCTGGGGCCCAATCAGCCCCAGCATTTT

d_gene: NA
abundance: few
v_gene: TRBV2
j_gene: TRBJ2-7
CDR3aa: CASSVTSSYEQYF
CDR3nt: TGTGCCAGCAGTGTTACTAGTAGCTACGAGCAGTACTTC

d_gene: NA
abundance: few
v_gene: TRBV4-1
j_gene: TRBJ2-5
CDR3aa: CASSQDPDRSQETQYF
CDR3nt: TGCGCCAGCAGCCAAGATCCGGACAGATCACAAGAGACCCAGTACTTC

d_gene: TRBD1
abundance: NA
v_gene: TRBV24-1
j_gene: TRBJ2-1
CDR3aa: CATSDSGQGLINEQFF
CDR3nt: TGTGCCACCAGTGATTCGGGACAGGGACTGATCAATGAGCAGTTCTTC

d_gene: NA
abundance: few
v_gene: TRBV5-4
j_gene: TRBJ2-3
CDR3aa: CASSLALGGGDTQYF
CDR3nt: TGTGCCAGCAGCTTGGCTCTAGGGGGGGGAGATACGCAGTATTTT

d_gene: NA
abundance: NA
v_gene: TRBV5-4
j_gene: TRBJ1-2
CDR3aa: CASSLRRQGNGYTF
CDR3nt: TGTGCCAGCAGCTTGCGGCGGCAGGGGAATGGCTACACCTTC

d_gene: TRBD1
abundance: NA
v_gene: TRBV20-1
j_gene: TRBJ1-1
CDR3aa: CSARKRDRFNTEAFF
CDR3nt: TGCAGTGCCCGCAAAAGGGACAGATTCAACACTGAAGCTTTCTTT

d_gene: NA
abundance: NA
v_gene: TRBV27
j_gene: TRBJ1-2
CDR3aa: CASGPQGSLIGYGYTF
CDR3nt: TGTGCCAGCGGACCACAGGGCTCCCTTATAGGCTATGGCTACACCTTC

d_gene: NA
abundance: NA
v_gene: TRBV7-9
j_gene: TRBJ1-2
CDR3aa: CASSPSDRTYGYTF
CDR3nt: TGTGCCAGCAGCCCCAGCGACCGAACCTATGGCTACACCTTC

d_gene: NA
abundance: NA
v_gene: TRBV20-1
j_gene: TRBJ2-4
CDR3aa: CSAALVRLAKNIQYF
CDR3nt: TGCAGTGCCGCGCTGGTGCGCCTAGCCAAAAACATTCAGTACTTC

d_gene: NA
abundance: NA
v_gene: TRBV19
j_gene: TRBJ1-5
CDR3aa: CASSNQGRQPQHF
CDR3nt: TGTGCCAGTAGTAACCAGGGTAGACAGCCCCAGCATTTT

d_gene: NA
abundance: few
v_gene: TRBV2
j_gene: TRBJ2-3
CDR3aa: CATEGDSTDTQYF
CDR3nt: TGTGCCACGGAAGGGGACTCCACAGATACGCAGTATTTT

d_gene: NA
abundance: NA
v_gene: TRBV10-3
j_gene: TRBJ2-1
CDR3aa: CAISESWTANNEQFF
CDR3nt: TGTGCCATCAGTGAGTCATGGACAGCTAACAATGAGCAGTTCTTC

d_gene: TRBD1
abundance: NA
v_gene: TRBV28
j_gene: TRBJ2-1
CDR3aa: CASSLSYIGTGESYNEQSF
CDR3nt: TGTGCCAGCAGTTTGTCCTACATCGGGACAGGGGAATCCTACAATGAGCAGTCCTTC

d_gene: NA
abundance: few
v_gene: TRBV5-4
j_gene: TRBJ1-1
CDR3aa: CASSLEYADWNTEAFF
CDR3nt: TGTGCCAGCAGCTTGGAGTATGCAGATTGGAACACTGAAGCTTTCTTT

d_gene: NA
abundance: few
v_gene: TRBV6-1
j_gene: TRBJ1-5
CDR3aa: CASSLSGFYSNQPQHF
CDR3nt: TGTGCCAGCAGCCTAAGTGGGTTTTATAGCAATCAGCCCCAGCATTTT

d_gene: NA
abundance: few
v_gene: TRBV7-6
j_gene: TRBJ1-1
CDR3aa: CASLGGGPNTEAFF
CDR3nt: TGTGCCAGTCTCGGGGGGGGACCGAACACTGAAGCTTTCTTT

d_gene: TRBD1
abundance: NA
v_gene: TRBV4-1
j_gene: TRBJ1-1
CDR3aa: CASSPDRAYTEAFF
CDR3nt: TGCGCCAGCAGCCCAGACAGGGCTTACACTGAAGCTTTCTTT

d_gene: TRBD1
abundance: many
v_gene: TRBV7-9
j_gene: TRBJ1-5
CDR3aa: CASSLVRGGRLNSQHF
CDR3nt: TGTGCCAGCAGCTTAGTCCGAGGGGGCCGGCTCAACTCCCAGCATTTT

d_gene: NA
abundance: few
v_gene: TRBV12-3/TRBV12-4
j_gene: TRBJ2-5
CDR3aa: CASSFYGPSEQTQYF
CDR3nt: TGTGCCAGCAGTTTTTATGGGCCAAGCGAGCAGACCCAGTACTTC

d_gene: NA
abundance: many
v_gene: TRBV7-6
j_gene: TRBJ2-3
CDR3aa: CASSKKGADTQYF
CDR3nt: TGTGCCAGCAGCAAAAAGGGCGCTGATACGCAGTATTTT

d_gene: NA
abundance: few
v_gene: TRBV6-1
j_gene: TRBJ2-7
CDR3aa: CASRVSTGAGGSYEQYF
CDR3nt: TGTGCCAGCAGAGTATCAACCGGGGCCGGAGGGTCCTACGAGCAGTACTTC

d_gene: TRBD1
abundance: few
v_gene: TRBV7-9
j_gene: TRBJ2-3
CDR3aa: CASIVGPGGVNTQYF
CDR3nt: TGTGCCAGCATCGTGGGCCCAGGGGGCGTAAATACGCAGTATTTT

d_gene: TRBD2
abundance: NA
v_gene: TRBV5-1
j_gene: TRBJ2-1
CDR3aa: CASAFPSSGGLSYNEQFF
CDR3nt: TGCGCCAGCGCTTTTCCCTCTAGCGGGGGGCTATCCTACAATGAGCAGTTCTTC

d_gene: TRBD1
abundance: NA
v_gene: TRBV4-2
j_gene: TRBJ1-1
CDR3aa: CASSQAGKQGAWNTEAFF
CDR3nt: TGTGCCAGCAGCCAAGCGGGAAAACAGGGGGCATGGAACACTGAAGCTTTCTTT